This T cell receptor (beta chain) stems from a study of T cells after yellow fever vaccination. TCRdb fed the 5' RACE reads into MiXCR, producing one record per CDR3 protein. The sample includes nearly 300,000 distinct CDR3 sequences, approximately 8% of them seen just once. This CDR3 contains 14 residues. Trimming cost V 4 bases and J 5 bases, with 14 bases left between them. This chain uses TRBV12-3 or TRBV12-4 with TRBJ1-1; the D is unclear. This material consisted of CD4+ T cells sorted from PBMCs, taken 5 days after the yellow fever booster vaccination. This receptor was identified in a man aged 18 to 29 who received the YFV17D yellow fever vaccine. In DNA form, the CDR3 reads TGTGCCAGCAGTTCTTACCTGGGTCGGACTGAAGCTTTCTTT. It yields the protein CASSSYLGRTEAFF.